What follows are 16 T cell receptor beta chains derived from one specimen sequenced in a study of control samples from healthy donors and cancer patients. Sequencing was performed with immunoSEQ multiplex PCR; in TCRdb, only in-frame clones are kept and a portion is missing. The sample holds approximately 150,000 clones; 92% are singletons and the top ten take roughly 0.7%. Sequencing was carried out using blood. These TCRs come from a woman aged 30 to 39 in good health.

Comments on this clone: At one end, the junction sequence differs from germline, possibly due to a read error. This same CDR3 is encoded by further DNA sequences in the sample. CDR3 sequence: CASRLLSSVSYEQYF. CDR3 sequence (DNA): TGCGCCAGCCGACTTCTCAGCAGCGTCTCCTACGAGCAGTACTTC. V and J are TRBV27 and TRBJ2-7; D is unclear. This CDR3 has 15 residues. The V gene's germline CDR1 is MNHEY and CDR2 SMNVEV (reference sequence).

CDR3: CASSSGLADHTYEQYF. The CDR3, as DNA: TGTGCCAGCAGCTCGGGACTAGCGGATCACACCTACGAGCAGTACTTC. The genes are TRBV5-4 and TRBJ2-7; 11 nucleotides line up with TRBD2. This CDR3 region has 16 residues. V dropped 3 bases and J dropped 2; count of bases not matched to a gene: 7. From germline, CDR1 is SGHNT and CDR2 YYREEE (reference sequence).

The genes are TRBV7-2 and TRBJ2-2, with D unresolved. The CDR3 contains 15 residues. V was clipped by 2 bases and J by 0 bases, with 7 bases between them. Germline CDR1 reads SGHTA; CDR2 reads FQGNSA. CDR3 amino acids: CASSLSQANTGELFF. The CDR3 nucleotides are TGTGCCAGCAGCTTATCCCAGGCGAACACCGGGGAGCTGTTTTTT.

This sequence joins TRBV6-2 or TRBV6-3 and TRBJ1-5; D is undetermined. CDR1 is MNHEY and CDR2 is SVGEGT in the germline V gene. The CDR3 contains 14 residues. V shed 4 bases and J shed 1 base, with 8 bases lying between them. The CDR3 DNA reads TGTGCCAGCAGTTCCGGTGGAAGCAATCAGCCCCAGCATTTT. Translated, it gives CASSSGGSNQPQHF.

The CDR3 coding sequence is TGTGCCAGCAGCTTGTACATTACCAATCAGCCCCAGCATTTT. It translates to CASSLYITNQPQHF. V usage is TRBV5-5 and J usage is TRBJ1-5; D remains unclear. Trimming took off 1 base at V and 3 bases at J, with 8 bases between the two ends. Germline values: CDR1 SGHKS, CDR2 YYEKEE (reference sequence). The CDR3 length is 14 residues.

This sequence joins TRBV15 and TRBJ2-1; D ambiguous. The germline CDR1 and CDR2 sequences are LNHNV and YYDKDF (reference sequence). There are 11 residues in the CDR3. V dropped 1 base and J dropped 11 bases, with 6 bases sitting between them. CDR3 coding DNA: TGTGCCACCAGCAGAGTAGGACAGCAGTTCTTC. Amino acids: CATSRVGQQFF.

This clone was recorded once. V gene TRBV12-3 or TRBV12-4 combines with J gene TRBJ2-1; the D call may be TRBD1 or TRBD2 (5 bases each). The CDR3 spans 13 residues. Trimming removed 6 bases from V and 4 bases from J, with 10 bases in between. CDR3 residues: CASRGPRYNEQFF. The CDR3, as DNA: TGTGCCAGCAGGGGACCGAGATACAATGAGCAGTTCTTC.

V gene TRBV9 combines with J gene TRBJ2-7; D gene unclear. The ends were cut back, 0 bases at V and 5 bases at J, with 12 bases in the middle. Germline assignment: CDR1 SGDLS and CDR2 YYNGEE. The CDR3 has 14 residues. CDR3 protein: CASSVGSRYHEQYF. CDR3 nucleotide sequence: TGTGCCAGCAGCGTAGGTTCCCGATACCACGAGCAGTACTTC.

The gene calls are TRBV6-5 and TRBJ2-1; perhaps TRBD1 as D (6 bases). The CDR3 sequence is 15 residues long. In germline, CDR1 is MNHEY, CDR2 SVGAGI. V was shortened by 6 bases and J by 10 bases, with 22 bases between the two germline ends. DNA for the CDR3: TGTGCCAGCAGAACAGGGTTGGGCTATCGAACCGAGCAGTTCTTC. Its protein is CASRTGLGYRTEQFF.

The chain links TRBV30 to TRBJ1-1; tentatively, D is TRBD1 (5 bases). V lost 5 bases to trimming and J lost 7 bases, with 14 bases between them. CDR1 is GTSNPN, CDR2 SVGIG, per germline (reference sequence). This CDR3 spans 12 amino acids. The DNA of the CDR3 is TGTGCCTGGGACGGGGGTGCGGGTGAAGCTTTCTTT. It codes for CAWDGGAGEAFF.

The rearrangement uses TRBV6-2 or TRBV6-3 and TRBJ2-1, with TRBD2 matching over 11 bases. CDR1 MNHEY and CDR2 SVGEGT come from the germline V gene. With V trimmed by 0 bases and J by 8 bases, 6 bases remained unmatched. This CDR3 contains 16 residues. Here the CDR3 reads CASSYSVAGGLDEQFF. The CDR3 nucleotides are TGTGCCAGCAGTTACTCGGTAGCGGGAGGGCTCGATGAGCAGTTCTTC.

This rearrangement joins TRBV28 to TRBJ2-1, with a tentative D call TRBD2 (5 bases). From germline, CDR1 is MDHEN and CDR2 SYDVKM. The CDR3 runs to 11 residues. V was shortened by 6 bases and J by 7 bases, with 7 bases between the two germline ends. CDR3 residues: CASRAENEQFF. CDR3 in DNA: TGTGCCAGCAGAGCGGAAAATGAGCAGTTCTTC.

This chain links TRBV19 with TRBJ2-4, with 8 bases lining up with TRBD1. The CDR3 loop spans 15 amino acids. Germline lookup yields CDR1 LNHDA and CDR2 SQIVND (reference sequence). V shed 4 bases, J shed 5 bases, and the junction held 7 bases outside the gene matches. The DNA for the CDR3 is TGTGCCAGTAGTACGCCCCTGACAGGGGAAAACATTCAGTACTTC. Translation: CASSTPLTGENIQYF.

This clone has a single count. The genes are TRBV6-5 and TRBJ1-3; tentative D call: TRBD1 (6 bases). V was shortened by 9 bases and J by 4 bases, with 13 bases between the two germline ends. The CDR3 has 13 residues. Germline lookup yields CDR1 MNHEY and CDR2 SVGAGI. CDR3 residues: CASWTEKGNTIYF. For the CDR3, the DNA is TGTGCCAGTTGGACAGAAAAGGGAAACACCATATATTTT.

The chain has TRBV7-9 and TRBJ2-7; D remains unclear. The germline V and J ends were trimmed by 5 bases and 2 bases, with 10 bases remaining between them. This CDR3 comprises 13 residues. Per germline, CDR1 SEHNR and CDR2 FQNEAQ (reference sequence). In DNA, the CDR3 is TGTGCCAGCAGCCTGGACGGTCCCTACGAGCAGTACTTC. This gives the protein CASSLDGPYEQYF.

This chain connects TRBV7-8 to TRBJ2-7; TRBD2 matches 8 bases. The CDR3 covers 10 residues. Germline trimming cut 11 bases from V and 4 bases from J; bases unmatched to any gene: 1. CDR1 is SGHVS and CDR2 is FQNEAQ in the germline V gene. The CDR3 sequence is CASGGYEQYF. CDR3 DNA: TGTGCCTCGGGGGGGTACGAGCAGTACTTC.